The entry below describes one T cell receptor beta chain. The method was immunoSEQ multiplex PCR; TCRdb's version includes in-frame clones alone and lacks a portion of them. The data contain 200,000 to 300,000 clones, roughly 82% of them singletons. The data are from a study of blood T cell repertoires in COVID-19. Germline CDR1 GTSNPN, CDR2 SVGIG (reference sequence). Trimming pared 5 bases from V and 4 bases from J, leaving 17 bases between. This CDR3 spans 14 amino acids. The age range of participants was about 18 to 100 years, with residence in about two dozen US areas. Donors in Cohort 3 counted as recovered after two negative PCRs, clearance, or symptom resolution.

V and J are TRBV30 and TRBJ1-2, with a weak D call TRBD1 (6 bases). Sequenced: PBMCs or T cells enriched from blood (not recorded which). This TCR was sampled from a woman in her forties or fifties who had recovered from COVID-19. Written as DNA, the CDR3 is TGTGCCTGGGAACAGGGAAATCGTCCCTATGGCTACACCTTC. This gives the protein CAWEQGNRPYGYTF.